The sequence of this T cell receptor beta chain was determined in a study of CD8 T cells in ankylosing spondylitis. Study results and limitations: Characteristic of ankylosing spondylitis blood, it appeared, was a TCR beta motif comprising about eight highly homologous variants.

This clonotype appeared many times. Its antigen is not known. The CDR3 runs 14 residues. Germline lookup yields CDR1 LGHNA and CDR2 YNFKEQ. Trimming stripped 0 bases from V and 0 bases from J, with 6 bases between. Quantitative 5'-RACE was performed with molecular barcodes, and it yielded the TCR beta libraries. TCRdb reprocessed the 5' RACE reads via MiXCR and lists one record per CDR3 protein. The data show approximately 300,000 distinct CDR3 sequences, around 20% seen once. V and J are TRBV4-2 and TRBJ2-7; D is unresolved. Sequenced sample: blood, either unsorted or a sorted T cell fraction (not recorded which). The source of this sequence is a female donor with ankylosing spondylitis or in good health (not recorded which). The CDR3 sequence is CASSQDPASYEQYF. CDR3 sequence (DNA): TGTGCCAGCAGCCAAGATCCGGCCTCCTACGAGCAGTACTTC.